This T cell receptor beta chain was sequenced in a study of blood T cell repertoires in COVID-19. Across the study: Some COVID-19 samples were acute and others convalescent; all came from the United States, Italy and Spain. PBMCs, B-cell-depleted T cells, or T cells were the source of the cDNA or gDNA that made up the material.

The germline V gene encodes CDR1 SSHAT and CDR2 FNYEAQ (reference sequence). The CDR3 has 16 amino acids. In regard to this clone: Mismatch with germline at one junction end may stem from a read error.

In the original processing: For nucleated cells, counts were estimated from reference gene primer amplification. Here immunoSEQ multiplex PCR was the method, and the copy in TCRdb shows in-frame clones only, minus some. Clone size and V and J calls were adopted from that table, with D and trimming inferred from the DNA. The sample includes over 200,000 clones, 83% of them seen just once. This TCR came from a woman aged 65 to 85 with active or convalescent COVID-19. This sequence joins TRBV7-7 and TRBJ2-1; 7 bases match TRBD1. The sample taken for sequencing was peripheral blood. The CDR3 region is CASSNGQASSYNEQFF. CDR3 nucleotide sequence: TGTGCTAGCAGCAACGGACAGGCTAGCTCCTACAATGAGCAGTTCTTC.